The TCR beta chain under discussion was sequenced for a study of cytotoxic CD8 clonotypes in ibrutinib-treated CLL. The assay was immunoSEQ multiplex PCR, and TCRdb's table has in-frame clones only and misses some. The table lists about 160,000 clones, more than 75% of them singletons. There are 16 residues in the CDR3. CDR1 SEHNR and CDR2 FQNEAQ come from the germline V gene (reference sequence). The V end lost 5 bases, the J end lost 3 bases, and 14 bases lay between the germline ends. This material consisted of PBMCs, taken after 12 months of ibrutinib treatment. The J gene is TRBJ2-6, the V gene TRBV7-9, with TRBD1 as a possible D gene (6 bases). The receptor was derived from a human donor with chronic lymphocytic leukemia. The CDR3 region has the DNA TGTGCCAGCAGCATTGAACAGGGTTTTGGGGCCAACGTCCTGACTTTC. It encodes CASSIEQGFGANVLTF.